This TCR beta chain appears in the sequencing data of a study of read filtering for tumor transcriptome and immune sequencing. About the study: IR-seq gave about 4 to 10.27 million TCR reads per sample; RNA-seq gave roughly 80 to 1273.

The library was built from roughly 400 ng RNA with molecular barcoded adaptors for alpha/delta and beta/gamma chains. Via MiXCR, TCRdb re-called the reads, giving one row per CDR3 protein. The table records tens of thousands of distinct CDR3 sequences, 20% to 25% of them present only once. The CDR3 totals 16 residues. This clonotype has a count of ten or more. A junction end diverges from the germline sequence, so it may reflect a read error. The TCR was taken from a donor aged 40 or over with multiple myeloma. Sample: a population of CD138-negative cells sorted from bone marrow. The chain couples TRBV12-3 or TRBV12-4 to TRBJ2-7; TRBD2 matches 8 bases. CDR3 in DNA: TGTGCCAGCAGTCTAGCCCCCGGGACTAGTTCCTACGAGCAGTACTTC. It codes for CASSLAPGTSSYEQYF.